These 12 T cell receptor beta chains originate from one sample sequenced in a study of cytomegalovirus exposure and HLA in healthy donors. Vbeta (60) and Jbeta (13) primers were used in the PCR. The repertoire was sequenced with immunoSEQ multiplex PCR; TCRdb's copy has only in-frame clones and lacks some. The data hold about 190,000 clones, with approximately 80% observed a single time. Material for sequencing was PBMCs. The receptors come from a woman between 18 and 29 years old in good health and CMV-seropositive.

This chain links TRBV9 with TRBJ2-5; 7 bases are a match to TRBD1. CDR3 length: 14 amino acids. Looked up from germline, CDR1 is SGDLS and CDR2 is YYNGEE. V trimming: 3 bases; J trimming: 4 bases; junction bases outside the gene matches: 6. CDR3 nucleotide sequence: TGTGCCAGCAGCGGCGACAGGGTGGGAGAGACCCAGTACTTC. Translation: CASSGDRVGETQYF.

The V call is TRBV7-9, the J call TRBJ1-2; D gene unclear. The CDR3 extends over 13 amino acids. Trimming removed 5 bases from V and 2 bases from J, with 9 bases in between. Germline lookup yields CDR1 SEHNR and CDR2 FQNEAQ (reference sequence). CDR3 nucleotide sequence: TGTGCCAGCAGCCGTCAGTTAAACTATGGCTACACCTTC. This encodes CASSRQLNYGYTF.

The chain uses TRBV19 and TRBJ1-2, with D possibly being TRBD1 (6 bases). Germline V gene sequence: CDR1 LNHDA, CDR2 SQIVND (reference sequence). The V end lost 5 bases, the J end lost 8 bases, and 24 bases lay between the germline ends. This CDR3 has 16 amino acids. CDR3 residues: CASSFSTYYRARGYTF. The CDR3 region has the DNA TGTGCCAGTAGTTTTTCGACATATTACAGGGCTCGGGGCTACACCTTC.

The rearrangement links TRBV4-1 to TRBJ1-6, with 7 nucleotides matching TRBD1. Per germline, CDR1 MGHRA and CDR2 YSYEKL. The J segment lost 0 bases and the V segment lost 4 bases, leaving 6 bases of the junction unmatched. The CDR3 is 17 residues long. The CDR3 DNA reads TGCGCCAGCAGCCGGGACAGAATGAGCTCCTATAATTCACCCCTCCACTTT. Translating gives CASSRDRMSSYNSPLHF.

This clone was observed once. The CDR3 sequence is CASSETGTTTNTGELFF. The CDR3 nucleotides are TGTGCCAGCAGTGAAACTGGGACTACAACGAACACCGGGGAGCTGTTTTTT. The chain is built from TRBV2 and TRBJ2-2, with TRBD2 matching 7 bases. Trimming removed 2 bases from V and 0 bases from J; junction bases left unmatched: 6. Germline V lookup: CDR1 SNHLY, CDR2 FYNNEI. The CDR3 extends over 17 amino acids. The variable domain in full, with the rest retrieved from reference TRBV2 and TRBJ2-2, is EPEVTQTPSHQVTQMGQEVILRCVPISNHLYFYWYRQILGQKVEFLVSFYNNEISEKSEIFDDQFSVERPDGSNFTLKIRSTKLEDSAMYFCASSETGTTTNTGELFFGEGSRLTVL.

The rearrangement joins TRBV2 to TRBJ2-3; the D gene is possibly TRBD2 (6 bases). Trimming stripped 9 bases from V and 7 bases from J, with 11 bases between. CDR3 size: 11 residues. CDR1 and CDR2 from the germline V gene are SNHLY and FYNNEI. The CDR3 loop reads CASLSGHTQYF. The CDR3 DNA is TGTGCCAGTCTTAGCGGCCATACGCAGTATTTT.

For the CDR3, the DNA is TGTGCCAGCAGTTTTACCGTCGGGACAGGGGCTTTCTTT. Translation: CASSFTVGTGAFF. The chain uses TRBV27 and TRBJ1-1, with 9 bases that match TRBD1. The length of the CDR3 is 13 residues. Germline assignment: CDR1 MNHEY and CDR2 SMNVEV (reference sequence). The trim removed 3 bases at V and 11 bases at J, leaving 7 bases unmatched.

This clone was observed a single time. The chain combines TRBV7-9 with TRBJ1-1; TRBD1 is a possible D gene (6 bases). The CDR3 covers 11 residues. The germline V gene has CDR1 SEHNR and CDR2 FQNEAQ (reference sequence). Trimming took off 1 base at V and 10 bases at J, with 7 bases between the two ends. In DNA form, the CDR3 reads TGTGCCAGCAGCTTAGGAGGGGGAGCTTTCTTT. This gives the protein CASSLGGGAFF. Full variable domain (outside the CDR3, taken from reference TRBV7-9 and TRBJ1-1): DTGVSQNPRHKITKRGQNVTFRCDPISEHNRLYWYRQTLGQGPEFLTYFQNEAQLEKSRLLSDRFSAERPKGSFSTLEIQRTEQGDSAMYLCASSLGGGAFFGQGTRLTVV.

This clone is a singleton in its sample. V gene TRBV12-5 combines with J gene TRBJ1-1; D is unresolved. The germline gives CDR1 LGHNT, CDR2 FRNRAP. This CDR3 region has 16 residues. V lost 1 base, J lost 3 bases, and 15 bases lay in between. As DNA, the CDR3 is TGTGCTAGTGGTTTGGGCCCCCGGGAAAGGGACACTGAAGCTTTCTTT. Its protein product is CASGLGPRERDTEAFF.

V gene TRBV4-3 combines with J gene TRBJ2-3, with TRBD2 matching 7 bases. V shed 4 bases and J 9 bases; nucleotides not matched to a gene: 7. The CDR3 has 13 residues. Germline CDR1 and CDR2: LGHNA and YSLEER. The CDR3 nucleotides are TGCGCCAGCAGCCCCCGTCAGGGACTAACGCAGTATTTT. Encoded protein: CASSPRQGLTQYF.

The chain employs TRBV2 and TRBJ1-4; 8 positions agree with TRBD1. Trimming removed 3 bases from V and 8 bases from J; junction bases left unmatched: 8. Germline values: CDR1 SNHLY, CDR2 FYNNEI. This CDR3 spans 15 amino acids. CDR3 residues: CASSEFQGAGEKLFF. CDR3 nucleotide sequence: TGTGCCAGCAGTGAGTTTCAGGGGGCAGGAGAAAAACTGTTTTTT.

V usage is TRBV19 and J usage is TRBJ2-7; 7 nucleotides line up with TRBD2. Germline V gene sequence: CDR1 LNHDA, CDR2 SQIVND (reference sequence). The CDR3 totals 13 residues. Trimming cost V 4 bases and J 5 bases; bases outside gene matches: 5. The DNA of the CDR3 is TGTGCCAGTAGTACCGAGCGGGGAAACGAGCAGTACTTC. Translating it yields CASSTERGNEQYF.